Shown below are 31 T cell receptor beta chains from a single sample sequenced in a study of T cell responses to AZD1222 COVID-19 vaccine. Assay: immunoSEQ multiplex PCR; the TCRdb copy retains only in-frame clones and omits some. The table lists around 250,000 clones, 93% of them singletons. The sequencing used peripheral blood, collected on day 0 of AZD1222 vaccination. The receptors here all came from an adult in good health.

This chain uses TRBV10-3 with TRBJ1-4; 7 nucleotides match TRBD1. The CDR3 is 15 amino acids. In germline, CDR1 is ENHRY, CDR2 SYGVKD. J gave up 7 bases and V 3 bases, and 8 bases lay outside the gene matches. The CDR3 DNA sequence: TGTGCCATCAGTGACAGGGGGGGGACTGGTGAAAAACTGTTTTTT. Its protein product is CAISDRGGTGEKLFF.

This chain uses TRBV27 with TRBJ1-5; D call uncertain. Germline V CDR1 and CDR2: MNHEY, SMNVEV (reference sequence). The CDR3 contains 15 residues. V was pared by 5 bases and J by 4 bases, with 15 bases between. For the CDR3, the DNA is TGTGCCAGCAGTACCACGACCGACGCAAATCAGCCCCAGCATTTT. Its translation: CASSTTTDANQPQHF.

The J gene is TRBJ2-2, the V gene TRBV28, with 8 bases identical to TRBD2. Germline V lookup: CDR1 MDHEN, CDR2 SYDVKM. With 2 bases clipped from V and 5 bases from J, the junction kept 4 bases outside the gene matches. This CDR3 is 15 amino acids long. DNA for the CDR3: TGTGCCAGCAGTTTAGGGACTAGTCGTACCGGGGAGCTGTTTTTT. It translates to CASSLGTSRTGELFF. Looking up the rest from reference TRBV28 and TRBJ2-2 gives the full variable domain: DVKVTQSSRYLVKRTGEKVFLECVQDMDHENMFWYRQDPGLGLRLIYFSYDVKMKEKGDIPEGYSVSREKKERFSLILESASTNQTSMYLCASSLGTSRTGELFFGEGSRLTVL.

The rearrangement uses TRBV18 and TRBJ2-1, with 10 positions matching TRBD2. The CDR3 covers 19 residues. J was trimmed by 4 bases and V by 3 bases; bases with no gene match: 15. CDR1 and CDR2 from the germline V gene are KGHSH and LQKENI. Here the CDR3 DNA reads TGTGCCAGCTCACCGAGGGGGCGGCTAGCGGGAGTTTTGTACAATGAGCAGTTCTTC. Protein: CASSPRGRLAGVLYNEQFF.

The chain carries TRBV5-6 and TRBJ1-2; a weak D match, TRBD1 (5 bases). The CDR3 consists of 14 residues. Germline-derived CDR1 and CDR2 are SGHDT and YYEEEE. Trimming pared 0 bases from V and 7 bases from J, leaving 13 bases between. In nucleotides, the CDR3 is TGTGCCAGCAGCTTGGTACAGCTCGGGGGTGGCTACACCTTC. This encodes CASSLVQLGGGYTF.

This chain joins TRBV5-6 and TRBJ1-4; unclear D gene. In germline, CDR1 is SGHDT, CDR2 YYEEEE. The germline V and J ends were trimmed by 1 base and 3 bases, with 10 bases remaining between them. The length of the CDR3 is 15 residues. In DNA form, the CDR3 reads TGTGCCAGCAGCTTGCTCCAGGCACCTAATGAAAAACTGTTTTTT. This sequence encodes CASSLLQAPNEKLFF. Drawing the rest from reference TRBV5-6 and TRBJ1-4, the complete variable domain is DAGVTQSPTHLIKTRGQQVTLRCSPKSGHDTVSWYQQALGQGPQFIFQYYEEEERQRGNFPDRFSGHQFPNYSSELNVNALLLGDSALYLCASSLLQAPNEKLFFGSGTQLSVL.

This rearrangement joins TRBV24-1 to TRBJ2-7; D is possibly TRBD1 (6 bases). Germline CDR1 is KGHDR and CDR2 is SFDVKD. This CDR3 spans 13 amino acids. Deletions cut 4 bases from V and 6 bases from J, with 12 bases between. The CDR3 sequence: CATSEGTGSEQYF. DNA for the CDR3: TGTGCCACCAGTGAAGGAACAGGGAGCGAGCAGTACTTC.

The chain couples TRBV7-3 to TRBJ2-2, with 8 bases matching TRBD2. After removal of 3 bases from V and 3 bases from J, the junction contained 9 bases not matched to a gene. The germline V gene has CDR1 SGHTA and CDR2 FQGTGA. The CDR3 has 17 residues. Here the CDR3 DNA reads TGTGCCAGCAGCTTTCGGACTAGCACGGGTGACACCGGGGAGCTGTTTTTT. It translates to CASSFRTSTGDTGELFF.

This clone appeared a single time. The chain carries TRBV5-1 and TRBJ1-3; a possible D gene is TRBD1 (5 bases). Trimming took off 3 bases at V and 4 bases at J, with 8 bases between the two ends. Germline V lookup: CDR1 SGHRS, CDR2 YFSETQ. The CDR3 has 13 residues. The CDR3 DNA is TGCGCCAGCAGCTCAAGGACAGGAAACACCATATATTTT. It codes for CASSSRTGNTIYF.

The CDR3 here is CASSSYGGEQYF. The DNA for the CDR3 is TGTGCCAGCAGCTCCTACGGGGGTGAGCAGTACTTC. This chain connects TRBV3-1 (or the pseudogene TRBV3-2) to TRBJ2-7; maybe TRBD2 (6 bases). The germline CDR1 and CDR2 sequences are LGHDT and YNNKEL (reference sequence). V dropped 5 bases and J dropped 7 bases, with 12 bases sitting between them. The CDR3 contains 12 residues.

The chain links TRBV7-8 to TRBJ1-4, with D possibly TRBD1 on 5 matching bases. The CDR3 runs 15 residues. Germline V gene data show CDR1 as SGHVS and CDR2 as FQNEAQ. V was trimmed by 4 bases and J by 7 bases, leaving 16 bases between them. In nucleotides, the CDR3 is TGTGCCAGCAGCTCCGTAGGGACGGCCCGTGAAAAACTGTTTTTT. Amino acids: CASSSVGTAREKLFF.

About this clone: The same CDR3 can be traced to other DNA sequences in this sample. The chain couples TRBV5-1 to TRBJ2-7, with 9 bases identical to TRBD1. Germline V gene data show CDR1 as SGHRS and CDR2 as YFSETQ. V gave up 2 bases and J gave up 2 bases; unmatched junction bases: 2. CDR3 length: 14 amino acids. The CDR3 is CASSFGQGPYEQYF. CDR3 coding DNA: TGCGCCAGCAGCTTTGGACAGGGGCCCTACGAGCAGTACTTC.

This CDR3 is CASVAGNTIYF. The CDR3 DNA sequence: TGTGCCAGTGTGGCTGGAAACACCATATATTTT. The chain uses TRBV6-5 and TRBJ1-3; D unresolved. V lost 9 bases and J 2 bases, leaving 5 bases between the germline ends. The V gene's germline CDR1 is MNHEY and CDR2 SVGAGI. The CDR3 spans 11 residues.

The genes are TRBV6-5 and TRBJ2-3, with 10 bases fitting TRBD1. Germline CDR1 MNHEY, CDR2 SVGAGI. Unmatched junction bases numbered 9, after V lost 7 bases and J lost 5 bases. The CDR3 is 15 residues long. CDR3 loop: CASTDPGQGIDTQYF. The CDR3 DNA reads TGTGCCAGCACGGACCCGGGACAGGGGATAGATACGCAGTATTTT.

The chain couples TRBV15 to TRBJ2-3; 10 positions agree with TRBD2. The junction had 6 bases not matched to a gene; V was cut back by 6 bases and J by 0 bases. Germline V gene sequence: CDR1 LNHNV, CDR2 YYDKDF (reference sequence). CDR3 length equals 16 residues. CDR3 in amino acids: CATRLAGGLSTDTQYF. The DNA for the CDR3 is TGTGCCACCAGATTAGCGGGGGGCCTAAGCACAGATACGCAGTATTTT.

The V and J genes are TRBV6-1 and TRBJ2-6; D is uncertain. Germline V gene data show CDR1 as MNHNS and CDR2 as SASEGT. Trimming took off 1 base at V and 0 bases at J, with 7 bases between the two ends. The CDR3 totals 16 residues. Here the CDR3 DNA reads TGTGCCAGCAGTGAAGGCTTCTACTCTGGGGCCAACGTCCTGACTTTC. The encoded protein is CASSEGFYSGANVLTF.

The J gene is TRBJ2-5, the V gene TRBV5-1; no definite D call. CDR1 is SGHRS, CDR2 YFSETQ, per germline. The CDR3 is made up of 11 amino acids. V was cut by 5 bases and J by 5 bases, with 7 bases left in between. As DNA, the CDR3 is TGCGCCAGCAGACAACTGGAGACCCAGTACTTC. This gives the protein CASRQLETQYF.

The rearrangement links TRBV7-2 to TRBJ1-5, with D hard to call. This CDR3 has 15 amino acids. Trimming removed 0 bases from V and 2 bases from J, with 8 bases in between. The germline V gene has CDR1 SGHTA and CDR2 FQGNSA. The DNA of the CDR3 is TGTGCCAGCAGCTTAGCCCGCTGGGGCAATCAGCCCCAGCATTTT. Amino acid sequence: CASSLARWGNQPQHF.

The chain uses TRBV19 and TRBJ2-1; possible D gene TRBD1, 6 bases. Trimming removed 5 bases from V and 0 bases from J, with 14 bases in between. There are 16 residues in the CDR3. CDR1 and CDR2 from the germline V gene are LNHDA and SQIVND (reference sequence). The CDR3 loop is CASSADQGYSYNEQFF. CDR3 in DNA: TGTGCCAGTAGTGCGGATCAGGGGTACTCCTACAATGAGCAGTTCTTC.

The chain uses TRBV28 and TRBJ2-7; D perhaps matches TRBD2 (7 bases). The CDR3 is made up of 14 amino acids. The ends were cut back, 6 bases at V and 5 bases at J, with 17 bases in the middle. Per the germline V gene, CDR1 is MDHEN and CDR2 is SYDVKM. This CDR3 is CASRKGGGGHEQYF. CDR3 bases: TGTGCCAGCAGGAAAGGGGGGGGCGGCCACGAGCAGTACTTC.

V usage is TRBV5-3 and J usage is TRBJ2-1; 7 bases match TRBD2. TRBV5-3 is flagged as an ORF with uncertain function. The CDR3 length is 11 residues. The ends lost 3 bases at V and 14 bases at J; junction bases unmatched: 5. CDR3 loop: CARSSREFEFF. Here the CDR3 DNA reads TGTGCCAGAAGCTCGCGGGAGTTTGAGTTCTTC.

The chain employs TRBV19 and TRBJ2-5; perhaps D is TRBD1 or TRBD2 (6 bases each). This CDR3 is built from 16 residues. In germline, CDR1 is LNHDA, CDR2 SQIVND (reference sequence). V lost 4 bases, J lost 5 bases, and 20 bases lay in between. The CDR3 DNA sequence: TGTGCCAGTAGTACTCCGGGGGCAGGCGGTAGGGAGACCCAGTACTTC. Encoded protein: CASSTPGAGGRETQYF.

The CDR3 coding sequence is TGTGCCAGCAGCAGCCCCGGACTTAATGAAAAACTGTTTTTT. It is translated as CASSSPGLNEKLFF. The chain links TRBV6-5 to TRBJ1-4; unclear D gene. The CDR3 covers 14 residues. In germline, CDR1 is MNHEY, CDR2 SVGAGI. Trimming took off 6 bases at V and 4 bases at J, with 12 bases between the two ends.

The CDR3 region is CASSESVDRLNQPQHF. For the CDR3, the DNA is TGTGCCAGTAGTGAGAGCGTGGACAGGTTAAATCAGCCCCAGCATTTT. V and J are TRBV19 and TRBJ1-5; 7 bases map to TRBD1. The J segment lost 4 bases and the V segment lost 5 bases, leaving 11 bases of the junction unmatched. Per the germline V gene, CDR1 is LNHDA and CDR2 is SQIVND (reference sequence). There are 16 residues in the CDR3.

The chain uses TRBV7-9 and TRBJ1-1; TRBD1 agrees at 8 bases. The CDR3 is 16 amino acids. Trimming at V came to 1 base and at J to 1 base, leaving 5 bases not matched to a gene. Germline assignment: CDR1 SEHNR and CDR2 FQNEAQ (reference sequence). The chain's CDR3 is CASSLGTGSGNTEAFF. Here the CDR3 DNA reads TGTGCCAGCAGCTTAGGGACAGGGTCGGGGAACACTGAAGCTTTCTTT.

This clone was picked up one time. This chain links TRBV12-5 with TRBJ2-2, with a possible D match to TRBD1 (5 bases). V lost 0 bases and J lost 1, with 12 bases in between. The CDR3 is made up of 17 amino acids. In germline, CDR1 is LGHNT, CDR2 FRNRAP. This chain's CDR3 is CASGLVLGARNTGELFF. DNA of the CDR3: TGTGCTAGTGGTTTGGTGCTAGGGGCCAGGAACACCGGGGAGCTGTTTTTT.

Note on this clone: An end of the junction does not agree with germline; a read error may underlie this. The rearrangement joins TRBV7-3 to TRBJ2-7; TRBD2 matches at 13 bases. This CDR3 contains 13 residues. CDR1 and CDR2 (germline): SGHTA, FQGTGA. The DNA of the CDR3 is TGTGCCAGCAGCACCGGACTAGCGGGAGAAATCCACTTC. Translation gives CASSTGLAGEIHF.

V gene TRBV7-9 combines with J gene TRBJ1-1, with 10 positions matching TRBD1. The CDR3 contains 15 residues. The germline V gene has CDR1 SEHNR and CDR2 FQNEAQ (reference sequence). The V segment lost 6 bases and the J segment 3 bases; nucleotides outside the gene matches: 7. CDR3 sequence reads: CASSSDRGLYTEAFF. Written as DNA, the CDR3 is TGTGCCAGCAGTTCCGACAGGGGGCTATACACTGAAGCTTTCTTT.

The V and J genes are TRBV7-8 and TRBJ1-6, with a possible D match to TRBD1 (5 bases). The germline V gene has CDR1 SGHVS and CDR2 FQNEAQ. The CDR3 consists of 16 residues. V was trimmed by 4 bases and J by 11 bases, leaving 21 bases between them. The CDR3 reads CASSSSRWPEGPPLHF. The CDR3 DNA reads TGTGCCAGCAGCTCATCCCGGTGGCCGGAGGGACCACCCCTCCACTTT.

The gene calls are TRBV5-4 and TRBJ2-3; a weak D match, TRBD1 (6 bases). The V and J ends lost 2 bases and 0 bases respectively, with 7 bases between them. Germline assignment: CDR1 SGHNT and CDR2 YYREEE (reference sequence). The CDR3 extends over 14 amino acids. The CDR3 nucleotides are TGTGCCAGCAGCTTCACAGGGAGCACAGATACGCAGTATTTT. It encodes CASSFTGSTDTQYF.

This clone occurred a few times. This chain uses TRBV2 with TRBJ2-3, with 7 bases aligning to TRBD2. The V gene's germline CDR1 is SNHLY and CDR2 FYNNEI. The CDR3 sequence is 16 residues long. V gave up 0 bases and J gave up 2 bases; unmatched junction bases: 5. CDR3 protein: CASSEASGTNTDTQYF. The DNA for the CDR3 is TGTGCCAGCAGTGAAGCGTCCGGGACTAACACAGATACGCAGTATTTT.